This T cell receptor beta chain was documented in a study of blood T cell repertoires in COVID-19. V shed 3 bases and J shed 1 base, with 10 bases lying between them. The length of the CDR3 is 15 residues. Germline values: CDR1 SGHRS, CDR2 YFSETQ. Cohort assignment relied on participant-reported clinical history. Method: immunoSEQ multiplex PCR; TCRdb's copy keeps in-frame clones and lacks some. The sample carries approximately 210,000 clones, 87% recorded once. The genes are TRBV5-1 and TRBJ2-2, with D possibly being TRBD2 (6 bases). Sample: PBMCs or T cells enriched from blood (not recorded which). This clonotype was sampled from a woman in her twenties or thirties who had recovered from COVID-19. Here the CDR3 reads CASSSGLLNTGELFF. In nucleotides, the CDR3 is TGCGCCAGCAGCTCGGGACTTCTGAACACCGGGGAGCTGTTTTTT. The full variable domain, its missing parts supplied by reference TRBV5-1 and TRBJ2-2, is KAGVTQTPRYLIKTRGQQVTLSCSPISGHRSVSWYQQTPGQGLQFLFEYFSETQRNKGNFPGRFSGRQFSNSRSEMNVSTLELGDSALYLCASSSGLLNTGELFFGEGSRLTVL.